Listed here are 5 T cell receptor beta chains from one sample, sequenced in a study of T cell responses to AZD1222 COVID-19 vaccine. Sequenced by immunoSEQ multiplex PCR; TCRdb stores in-frame clones only, minus some. In the table there are 100,000 to 120,000 clones, around 89% of which are singletons. This specimen was peripheral blood, taken on day 0 of AZD1222 vaccination. Source of these receptors: an adult in good health.

This chain connects TRBV28 to TRBJ2-7; TRBD2 matches at 10 bases. Trimming removed 6 bases from V and 5 bases from J; junction bases left unmatched: 7. The CDR3 length is 14 residues. CDR1 is MDHEN and CDR2 is SYDVKM in the germline V gene. The CDR3 loop is CASRTPSGSNEQYF. The CDR3 region has the DNA TGTGCCAGCAGGACCCCTAGCGGGAGTAACGAGCAGTACTTC.

This clone showed up just a few times. The rearrangement uses TRBV27 and TRBJ2-6, with D perhaps matching TRBD2 (6 bases). Germline V lookup: CDR1 MNHEY, CDR2 SMNVEV (reference sequence). The CDR3 runs 18 residues. The V end lost 5 bases, the J end lost 1 base, and 18 bases lay between the germline ends. Written as DNA, the CDR3 is TGTGCCAGCAGTGGGCGGGTTACGGGAGTTTCTGGGGCCAACGTCCTGACTTTC. Protein: CASSGRVTGVSGANVLTF.

This chain links TRBV19 with TRBJ2-6; 8 bases line up with TRBD1. Germline lookup yields CDR1 LNHDA and CDR2 SQIVND (reference sequence). The CDR3 is 16 residues long. Unmatched junction bases numbered 7, after V lost 7 bases and J lost 2 bases. The CDR3 region is CASIRDRGAGANVLTF. The CDR3 DNA follows: TGTGCCAGTATCCGAGACAGGGGCGCTGGGGCCAACGTCCTGACTTTC.

The chain has TRBV5-1 and TRBJ1-3, with D unclear. This CDR3 is built from 14 residues. Germline CDR1 is SGHRS and CDR2 is YFSETQ. Trimming pared 0 bases from V and 2 bases from J, leaving 6 bases between. The CDR3 DNA sequence: TGCGCCAGCAGCTTGGGTCTTCCTGGAAACACCATATATTTT. This codes for CASSLGLPGNTIYF.

The chain links TRBV18 to TRBJ2-2; TRBD2 matches at 8 bases. In germline, CDR1 is KGHSH, CDR2 LQKENI. The CDR3 has 16 amino acids. V lost 0 bases, J lost 4 bases, and 4 bases stayed unmatched. Here the CDR3 reads CASSPPSSGPTGELFF. CDR3 nucleotide sequence: TGTGCCAGCTCACCACCTTCTAGCGGGCCCACCGGGGAGCTGTTTTTT.